This T cell receptor (beta chain) is from a study of cytotoxic CD8 clonotypes in ibrutinib-treated CLL. The data were produced by immunoSEQ multiplex PCR, yet TCRdb's version contains in-frame clones alone and is incomplete. The sample comprises 300,000 to 400,000 clones, roughly 67% of which are singletons, and around 6.6% rests with the top ten. The TCR beta libraries used approximately 2 micrograms of genomic DNA that came from cryopreserved PBMCs. Looked up from germline, CDR1 is SNHLY and CDR2 is FYNNEI. After removal of 3 bases from V and 5 bases from J, the junction contained 3 bases not matched to a gene. The CDR3 is 13 residues long.

Source: PBMCs, taken after 36 months of ibrutinib treatment. This sequence was found in a human donor with chronic lymphocytic leukemia. This chain joins TRBV2 and TRBJ2-5, with 7 bases that match TRBD1. CDR3 sequence: CASSDIGGETQYF. Here the CDR3 DNA reads TGTGCCAGCAGTGATATAGGGGGCGAGACCCAGTACTTC.